Here is one TCR beta chain with its context. The antigen remains undetermined. Between the trimmed V and J ends, which lost 0 bases and 5 bases, there was a span of 10 bases. The CDR3 is 14 amino acids. CDR1 SGHTA and CDR2 FQGNSA come from the germline V gene. This sample was taken from a study of cytomegalovirus exposure and HLA in healthy donors. Study at large: The 90 to 150 validation repertoires matched the roughly 700 first-cohort repertoires in platform, a later analysis reported.

Study findings and constraints: Despite most TCR sequences being rare, some public TCRs occurred in many donors. In a later analysis, first-cohort TCR clusters were found to tend to co-occur in the approximately 120 validation repertoires.

Clones were sequenced by immunoSEQ multiplex PCR, and TCRdb holds only the in-frame ones, with some missing. The sample has under 200,000 clones, around 96% seen once. The chain is built from TRBV7-2 and TRBJ2-5, with a weak D call TRBD2 (7 bases). This sequence was found in a woman under 30 in good health and CMV-seronegative. The specimen sequenced was PBMCs. CDR3 sequence (DNA): TGTGCCAGCAGCTTAGCTGGGAGGGGGGAGACCCAGTACTTC. Translation gives CASSLAGRGETQYF.